This TCR beta chain was identified in a study of blood T cell repertoires in COVID-19. Study-wide context: Sources were T cells, B-cell-depleted T cells, or PBMCs; the material itself was cDNA or gDNA.

Recruits, aged roughly 18 to 90 years, lived in 24 US areas. Participants' own reports of clinical history determined their cohort assignment. CDR1 is MNHEY, CDR2 SVGAGI, per germline. With 4 bases clipped from V and 5 bases from J, the junction kept 13 bases outside the gene matches. CDR3 length: 16 amino acids. Measured with immunoSEQ multiplex PCR; TCRdb has only the in-frame clones, and not every one. Of approximately 280,000 clones listed, roughly 85% are singletons. The source is a woman aged 35 to 49 who had recovered from COVID-19. The chain recombines TRBV6-5 with TRBJ1-1; 7 bases agree with TRBD1. The sequencing sample was made of PBMCs or T cells enriched from blood (not recorded which). CDR3 nucleotide sequence: TGTGCCAGCAGTTCCTTTGCCCTGACAGGGCGGACTGAAGCTTTCTTT. Its protein product is CASSSFALTGRTEAFF.